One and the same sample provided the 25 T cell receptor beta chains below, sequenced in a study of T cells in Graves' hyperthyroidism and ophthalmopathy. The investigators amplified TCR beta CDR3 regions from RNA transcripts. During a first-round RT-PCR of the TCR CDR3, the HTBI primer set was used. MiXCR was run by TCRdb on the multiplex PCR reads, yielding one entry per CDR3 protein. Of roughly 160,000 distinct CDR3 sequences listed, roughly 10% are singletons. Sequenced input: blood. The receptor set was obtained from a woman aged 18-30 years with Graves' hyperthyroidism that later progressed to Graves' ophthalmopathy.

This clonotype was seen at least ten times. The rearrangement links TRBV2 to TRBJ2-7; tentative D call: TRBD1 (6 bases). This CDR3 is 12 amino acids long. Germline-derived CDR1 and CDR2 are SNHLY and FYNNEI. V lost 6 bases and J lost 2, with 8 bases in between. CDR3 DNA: TGTGCCAGCAGAAGACAGGCCTACGAGCAGTACTTC. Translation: CASRRQAYEQYF.

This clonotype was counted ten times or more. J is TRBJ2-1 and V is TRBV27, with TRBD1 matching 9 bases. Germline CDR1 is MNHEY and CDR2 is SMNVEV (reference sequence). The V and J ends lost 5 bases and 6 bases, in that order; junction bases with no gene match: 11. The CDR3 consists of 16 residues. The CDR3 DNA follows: TGTGCCAGCAGTATAAAACAGGGGGCGCAGGTCAATGAGCAGTTCTTC. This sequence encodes CASSIKQGAQVNEQFF.

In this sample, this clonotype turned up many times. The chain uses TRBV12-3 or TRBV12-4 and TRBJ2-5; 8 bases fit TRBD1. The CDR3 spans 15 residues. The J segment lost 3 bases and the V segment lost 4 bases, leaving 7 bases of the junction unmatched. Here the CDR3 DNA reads TGTGCCAGCAGTTCGTCCCGGGACAGGAAAGAGACCCAGTACTTC. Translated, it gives CASSSSRDRKETQYF.

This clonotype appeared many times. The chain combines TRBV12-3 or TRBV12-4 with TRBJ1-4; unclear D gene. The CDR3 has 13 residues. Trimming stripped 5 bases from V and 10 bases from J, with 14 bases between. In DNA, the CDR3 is TGTGCCAGCAGTGGAGGAGTCCCCGCAAAACTGTTTTTT. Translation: CASSGGVPAKLFF.

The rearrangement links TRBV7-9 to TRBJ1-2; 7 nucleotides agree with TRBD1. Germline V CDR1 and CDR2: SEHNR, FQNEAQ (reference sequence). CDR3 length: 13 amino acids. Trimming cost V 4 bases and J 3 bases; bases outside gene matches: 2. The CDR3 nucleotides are TGTGCCAGCAGCTCCGGACAGGACTATGGCTACACCTTC. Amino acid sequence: CASSSGQDYGYTF. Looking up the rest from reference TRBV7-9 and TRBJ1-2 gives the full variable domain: DTGVSQNPRHKITKRGQNVTFRCDPISEHNRLYWYRQTLGQGPEFLTYFQNEAQLEKSRLLSDRFSAERPKGSFSTLEIQRTEQGDSAMYLCASSSGQDYGYTFGSGTRLTVV.

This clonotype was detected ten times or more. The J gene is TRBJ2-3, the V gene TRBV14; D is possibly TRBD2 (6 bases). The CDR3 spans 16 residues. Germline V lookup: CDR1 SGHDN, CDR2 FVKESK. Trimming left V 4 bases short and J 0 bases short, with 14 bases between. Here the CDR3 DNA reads TGTGCCAGCAGCCCATTGATAGGGACTAGCACAGATACGCAGTATTTT. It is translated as CASSPLIGTSTDTQYF.

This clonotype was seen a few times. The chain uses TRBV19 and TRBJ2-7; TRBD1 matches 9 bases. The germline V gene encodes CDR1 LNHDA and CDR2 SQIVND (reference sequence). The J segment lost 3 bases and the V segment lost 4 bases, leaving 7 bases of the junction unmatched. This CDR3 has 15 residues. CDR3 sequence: CASSRQGDGLYEQYF. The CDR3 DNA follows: TGTGCCAGTAGTAGACAGGGGGATGGCCTCTACGAGCAGTACTTC.

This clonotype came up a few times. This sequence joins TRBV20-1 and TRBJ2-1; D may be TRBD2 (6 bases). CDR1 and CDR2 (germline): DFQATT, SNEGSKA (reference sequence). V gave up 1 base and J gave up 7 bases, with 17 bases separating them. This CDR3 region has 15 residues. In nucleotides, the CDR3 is TGCAGTGCTAGAGCCAGGGAGGTATTAAGTAATGAGCAGTTCTTC. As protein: CSARAREVLSNEQFF.

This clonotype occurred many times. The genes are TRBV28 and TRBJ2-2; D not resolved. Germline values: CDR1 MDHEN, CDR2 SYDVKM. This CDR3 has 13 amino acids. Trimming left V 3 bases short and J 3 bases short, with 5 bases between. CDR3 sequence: CASSFPDTGELFF. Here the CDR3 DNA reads TGTGCCAGCAGTTTTCCAGACACCGGGGAGCTGTTTTTT.

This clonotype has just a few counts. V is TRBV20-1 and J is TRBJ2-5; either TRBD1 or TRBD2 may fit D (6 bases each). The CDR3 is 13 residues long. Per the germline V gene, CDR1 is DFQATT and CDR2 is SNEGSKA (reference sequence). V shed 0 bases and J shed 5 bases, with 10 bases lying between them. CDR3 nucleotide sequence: TGCAGTGCTAGAGATCGGGGGCGGGAGACCCAGTACTTC. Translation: CSARDRGRETQYF.

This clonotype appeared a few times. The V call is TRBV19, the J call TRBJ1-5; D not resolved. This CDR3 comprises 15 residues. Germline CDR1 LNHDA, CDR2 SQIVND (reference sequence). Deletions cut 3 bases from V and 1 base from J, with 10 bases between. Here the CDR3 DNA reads TGTGCCAGTAGTATTACGACGGGAAGCAATCAGCCCCAGCATTTT. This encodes CASSITTGSNQPQHF.

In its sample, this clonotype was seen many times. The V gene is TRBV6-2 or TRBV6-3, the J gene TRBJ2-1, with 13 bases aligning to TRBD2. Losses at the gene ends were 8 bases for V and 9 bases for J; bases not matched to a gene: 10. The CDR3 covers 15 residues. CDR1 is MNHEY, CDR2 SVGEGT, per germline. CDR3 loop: CASLGGWTSGGEQFF. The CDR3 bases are TGTGCCAGCCTGGGGGGATGGACTAGCGGGGGTGAGCAGTTCTTC.

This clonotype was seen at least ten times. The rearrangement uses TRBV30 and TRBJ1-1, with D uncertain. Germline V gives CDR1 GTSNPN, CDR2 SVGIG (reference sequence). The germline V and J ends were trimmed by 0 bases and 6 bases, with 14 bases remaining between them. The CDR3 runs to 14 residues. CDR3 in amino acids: CAWSVRFRGSEAFF. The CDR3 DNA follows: TGTGCCTGGAGTGTACGTTTTCGAGGTTCTGAAGCTTTCTTT. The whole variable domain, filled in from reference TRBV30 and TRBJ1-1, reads SQTIHQWPATLVQPVGSPLSLECTVEGTSNPNLYWYRQAAGRGLQLLFYSVGIGQISSEVPQNLSASRPQDRQFILSSKKLLLSDSGFYLCAWSVRFRGSEAFFGQGTRLTVV.

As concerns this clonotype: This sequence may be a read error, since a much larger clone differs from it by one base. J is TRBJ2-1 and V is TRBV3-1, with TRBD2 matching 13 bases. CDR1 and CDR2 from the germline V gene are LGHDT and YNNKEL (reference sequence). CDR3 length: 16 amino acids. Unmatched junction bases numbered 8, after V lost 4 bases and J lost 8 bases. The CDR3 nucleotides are TGTGCCAGCAGCCCCGCTACGGGACTAGCGGGATATGAGCAGTTCTTC. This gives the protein CASSPATGLAGYEQFF.

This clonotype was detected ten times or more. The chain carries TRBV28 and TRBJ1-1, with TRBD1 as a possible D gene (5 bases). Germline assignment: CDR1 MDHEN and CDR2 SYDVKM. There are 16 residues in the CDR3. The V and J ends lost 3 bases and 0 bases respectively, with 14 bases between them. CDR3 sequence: CASSFMIARVNTEAFF. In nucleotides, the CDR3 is TGTGCCAGCAGTTTTATGATCGCCAGGGTGAACACTGAAGCTTTCTTT.

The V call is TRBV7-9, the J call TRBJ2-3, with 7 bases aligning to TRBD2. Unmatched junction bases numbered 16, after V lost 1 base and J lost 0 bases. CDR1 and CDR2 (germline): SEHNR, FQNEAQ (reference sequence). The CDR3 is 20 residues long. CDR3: CASSLVGGSSSGPSTDTQYF. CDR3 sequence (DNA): TGTGCCAGCAGCTTAGTCGGGGGGAGTTCTAGCGGCCCTAGCACAGATACGCAGTATTTT.

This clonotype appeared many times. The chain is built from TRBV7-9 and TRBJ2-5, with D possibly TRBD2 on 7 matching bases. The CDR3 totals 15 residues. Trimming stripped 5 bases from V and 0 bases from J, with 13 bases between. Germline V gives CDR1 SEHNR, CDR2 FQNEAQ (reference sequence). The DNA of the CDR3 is TGTGCCAGCAGCCAGGGGAGGGACTACCAAGAGACCCAGTACTTC. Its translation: CASSQGRDYQETQYF.

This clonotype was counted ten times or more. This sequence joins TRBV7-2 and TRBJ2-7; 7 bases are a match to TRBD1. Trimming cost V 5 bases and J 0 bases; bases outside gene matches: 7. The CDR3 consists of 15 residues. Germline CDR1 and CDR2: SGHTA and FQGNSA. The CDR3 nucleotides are TGTGCCAGCAGCCACCCCTGGGACAGCTCCTACGAGCAGTACTTC. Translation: CASSHPWDSSYEQYF. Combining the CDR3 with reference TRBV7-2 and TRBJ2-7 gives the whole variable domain GAGVSQSPSNKVTEKGKDVELRCDPISGHTALYWYRQSLGQGLEFLIYFQGNSAPDKSGLPSDRFSAERTGGSVSTLTIQRTQQEDSAVYLCASSHPWDSSYEQYFGPGTRLTVT.

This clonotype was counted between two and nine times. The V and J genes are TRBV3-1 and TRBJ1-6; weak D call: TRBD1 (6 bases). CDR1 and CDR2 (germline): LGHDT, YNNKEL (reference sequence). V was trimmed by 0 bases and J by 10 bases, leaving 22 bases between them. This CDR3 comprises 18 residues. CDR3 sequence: CASSQDGFVRGHRSPLHF. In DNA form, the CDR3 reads TGTGCCAGCAGCCAAGATGGGTTCGTGCGGGGGCATCGATCACCCCTCCACTTT.

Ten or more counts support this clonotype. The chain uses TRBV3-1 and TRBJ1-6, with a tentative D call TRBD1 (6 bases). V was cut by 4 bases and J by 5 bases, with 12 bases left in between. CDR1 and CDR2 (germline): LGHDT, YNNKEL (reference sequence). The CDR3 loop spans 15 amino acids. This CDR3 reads CASSPTGMDNSPLHF. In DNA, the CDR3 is TGTGCCAGCAGCCCGACAGGAATGGATAATTCACCCCTCCACTTT.

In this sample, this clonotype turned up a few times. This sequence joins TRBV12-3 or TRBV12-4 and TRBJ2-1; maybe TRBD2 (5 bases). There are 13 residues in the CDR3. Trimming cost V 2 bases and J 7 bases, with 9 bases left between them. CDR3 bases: TGTGCCAGCAGTTTAATATCGGGGAATGAGCAGTTCTTC. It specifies CASSLISGNEQFF.

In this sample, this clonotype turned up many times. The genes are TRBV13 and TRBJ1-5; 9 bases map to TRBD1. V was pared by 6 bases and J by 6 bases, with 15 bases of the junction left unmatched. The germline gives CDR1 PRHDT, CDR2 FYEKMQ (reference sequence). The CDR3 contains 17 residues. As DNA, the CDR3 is TGTGCCAGCAGTCAAGGAGGAGGGACAGGGAATATTCAGCCCCAGCATTTT. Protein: CASSQGGGTGNIQPQHF.

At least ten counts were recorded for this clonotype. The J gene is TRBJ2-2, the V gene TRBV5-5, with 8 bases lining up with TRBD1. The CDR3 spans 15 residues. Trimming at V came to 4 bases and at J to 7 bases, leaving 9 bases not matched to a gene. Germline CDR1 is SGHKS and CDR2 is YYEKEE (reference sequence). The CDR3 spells CASSRGQVLVGELFF. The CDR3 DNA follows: TGTGCCAGCAGCAGGGGACAGGTTCTGGTCGGGGAGCTGTTTTTT.

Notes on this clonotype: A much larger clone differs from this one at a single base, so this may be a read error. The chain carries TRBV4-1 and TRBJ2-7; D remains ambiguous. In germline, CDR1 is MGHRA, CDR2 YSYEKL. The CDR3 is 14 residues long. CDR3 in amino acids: CASSQGQVGYGQYF. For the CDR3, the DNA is TGCGCCAGCAGCCAAGGGCAGGTAGGGTACGGGCAGTACTTC.

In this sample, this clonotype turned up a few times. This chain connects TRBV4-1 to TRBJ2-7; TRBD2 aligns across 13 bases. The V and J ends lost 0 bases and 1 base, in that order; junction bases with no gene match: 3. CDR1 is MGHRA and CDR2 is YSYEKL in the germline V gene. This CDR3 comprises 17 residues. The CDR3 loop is CASSQELTSGRSYEQYF. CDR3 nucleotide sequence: TGCGCCAGCAGCCAAGAGTTGACTAGCGGGAGGTCCTACGAGCAGTACTTC.